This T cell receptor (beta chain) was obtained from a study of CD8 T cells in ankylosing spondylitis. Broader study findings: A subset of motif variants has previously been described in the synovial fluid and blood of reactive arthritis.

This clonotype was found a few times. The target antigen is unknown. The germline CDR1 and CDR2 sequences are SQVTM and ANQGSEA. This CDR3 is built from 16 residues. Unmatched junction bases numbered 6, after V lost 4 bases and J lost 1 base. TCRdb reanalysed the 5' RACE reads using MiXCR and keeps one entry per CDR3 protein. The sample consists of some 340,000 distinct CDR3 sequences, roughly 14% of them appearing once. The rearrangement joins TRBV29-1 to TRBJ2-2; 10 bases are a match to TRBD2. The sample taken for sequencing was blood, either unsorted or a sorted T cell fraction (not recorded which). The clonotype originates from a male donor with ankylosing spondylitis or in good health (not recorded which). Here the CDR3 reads CSVVQWTSGNTGELFF. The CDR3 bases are TGCAGCGTTGTCCAATGGACTAGCGGGAACACCGGGGAGCTGTTTTTT.